Listed below are T cell receptor beta chains from one sample, sequenced in a study of blood T cells in healthy people across ages. TCRdb recomputed calls from the 5' RACE reads with MiXCR, one row per CDR3 protein. The sample holds 1.5 million to 2 million distinct CDR3 sequences, roughly 27% seen once. Sequenced: blood. Receptors originate from a woman in her 30s in good health. Both conserved end residues are trimmed from each CDR3. Only some rows state a clone size, as once, few, many or a class for expanded clones.

v_call,cdr3_length,clone_size,j_call,cdr3_aa
TRBV7-2,11,few,TRBJ2-3,ASSSRIGNTQY
TRBV18,13,-,TRBJ1-1,ASSPSPQRNTEAF
TRBV4-1,14,few,TRBJ2-7,ASSQPTSGGAHEQY
TRBV29-1,12,-,TRBJ1-3,SVEMAASGNTIY
TRBV4-3,15,many,TRBJ2-3,ASSQETAGGRFDTQY
TRBV6-5,14,-,TRBJ1-6,ASSYLVGQGDSPLH
TRBV12-3/TRBV12-4,12,-,TRBJ2-3,ASTVAGVTDTQY
TRBV5-1,16,few,TRBJ2-5,ASSLSAGGPPVRETQY
TRBV27,11,-,TRBJ2-1,ASSYATGQGEF
TRBV7-2,17,few,TRBJ2-4,ASSLGGIREGEAKNIQY
TRBV7-9,10,once,-,ASTGSGGTQY
TRBV6-6,11,few,TRBJ2-7,ASRARISYEQY
TRBV6-6,12,-,TRBJ1-4,ASTSYATNEKLF
TRBV20-1,12,few,TRBJ1-4,SARDTGRNEKLF
TRBV15,13,few,TRBJ1-5,ATSSRGQSGSPQH
TRBV5-5,15,few,TRBJ2-5,ASSRSTRTSGQETQY
TRBV20-1,14,few,TRBJ2-7,SARDRTSGIFREQY
TRBV5-1,12,-,TRBJ2-2,ASSWGQGTGERF
TRBV20-1,13,once,TRBJ2-3,SAFGLAGGTDTQY